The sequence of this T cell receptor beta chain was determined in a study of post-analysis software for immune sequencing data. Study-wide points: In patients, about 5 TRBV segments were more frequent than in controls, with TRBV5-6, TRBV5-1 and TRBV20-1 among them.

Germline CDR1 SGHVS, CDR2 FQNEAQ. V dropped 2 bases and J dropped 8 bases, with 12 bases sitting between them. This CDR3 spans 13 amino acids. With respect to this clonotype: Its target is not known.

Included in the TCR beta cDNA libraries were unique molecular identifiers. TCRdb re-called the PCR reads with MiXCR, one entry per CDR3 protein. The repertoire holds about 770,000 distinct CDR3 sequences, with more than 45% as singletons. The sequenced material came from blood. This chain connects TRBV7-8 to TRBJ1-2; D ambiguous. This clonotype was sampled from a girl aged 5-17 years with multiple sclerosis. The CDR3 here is CASSLSQAWGYTF. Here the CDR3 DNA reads TGTGCCAGCAGCTTAAGCCAGGCGTGGGGCTACACCTTC.